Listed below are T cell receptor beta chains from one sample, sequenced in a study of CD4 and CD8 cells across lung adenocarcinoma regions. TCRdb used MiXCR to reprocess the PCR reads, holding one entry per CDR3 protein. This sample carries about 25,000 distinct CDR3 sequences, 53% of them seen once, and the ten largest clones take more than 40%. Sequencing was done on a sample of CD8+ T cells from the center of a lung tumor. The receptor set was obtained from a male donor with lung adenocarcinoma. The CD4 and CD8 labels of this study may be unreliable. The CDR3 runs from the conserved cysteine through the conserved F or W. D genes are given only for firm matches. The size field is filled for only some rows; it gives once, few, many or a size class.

CSASSGQGATDTQYF	TGCAGTGCTAGTTCGGGACAGGGGGCGACAGATACGCAGTATTTT	15	-	TRBD1	TRBJ2-3	TRBV20-1
CASSFQGQENNEQFF	TGTGCCAGCAGTTTCCAGGGACAGGAAAACAATGAGCAGTTCTTC	15	-	TRBD1	TRBJ2-1	TRBV27
CASSEFGAGGPASETQYF	TGTGCCAGCAGTGAGTTCGGAGCGGGAGGGCCGGCGTCAGAGACCCAGTACTTC	18	-	TRBD2	TRBJ2-5	TRBV6-1
CASSGGRAEETQYF	TGCGCCAGCAGTGGCGGGAGGGCCGAAGAGACCCAGTACTTC	14	-	TRBD2	TRBJ2-5	TRBV10-1
CASGGQGGRGQDTQYF	TGTGCCAGCGGGGGCCAAGGGGGCCGTGGCCAAGATACGCAGTACTTT	16	-	TRBD1	TRBJ2-5	TRBV6-1
CASSEREVVKNIQYF	TGTGCCAGCAGTGAAAGAGAGGTAGTCAAAAACATTCAGTACTTC	15	medium-sized	-	TRBJ2-4	TRBV6-1
CASSPRRGTGELFF	TGTGCCAGCAGCCCGCGCCGGGGCACCGGGGAGCTGTTTTTT	14	few	-	TRBJ2-2	TRBV14
CASGSPPGLAGTSSYNEQYF	TGTGCCAGCGGTTCGCCGCCGGGACTAGCGGGGACGAGCTCCTACAATGAGCAGTACTTC	20	-	TRBD2	TRBJ2-5	TRBV27
CASSEQGLGGKDTQYF	TGCGCCAGCAGTGAACAGGGGCTAGGGGGCAAAGACACGCAGTATTTT	16	-	TRBD1	TRBJ2-3	TRBV10-2
CASGGGGGGVDTGELFF	TGTGCCAGCGGGGGGGGGGGGGGGGGGGTCGACACCGGGGAGCTGTTTTTT	17	many	TRBD2	TRBJ2-2	TRBV6-1
CASSPGQHTGAQYF	TGTGCCAGCAGCCCGGGACAGCACACCGGGGCGCAGTATTTT	14	-	TRBD1	TRBJ2-3	TRBV6-1
CASRWGGDQDTQYF	TGTGCGAGCCGCTGGGGAGGTGACCAAGACACCCAGTACTTC	14	-	-	TRBJ2-5	TRBV28
CAGSGARDQDTQYF	TGTGCGGGCAGCGGAGCCCGAGACCAAGATACGCAGTACTTC	14	-	-	TRBJ2-5	TRBV6-1
CAIRDRATDTQYF	TGTGCCATCAGGGACAGGGCCACAGATACGCAGTATTTT	13	many	TRBD1	TRBJ2-3	TRBV10-3
CASRGAGTRDRDTQYF	TGTGCCAGCAGGGGGGCCGGGACCCGGGACCGGGATACGCAGTACTTC	16	few	-	TRBJ2-7	TRBV6-1
CASRTSGMSHEQFF	TGTGCCAGCAGGACTAGCGGGATGTCCCACGAGCAGTTCTTC	14	many	TRBD2	TRBJ2-1	TRBV27
CATLGAGGAGETQYF	TGTGCCACGCTCGGGGCAGGGGGGGCCGGGGAGACCCAGTACTTC	15	many	-	TRBJ2-5	TRBV6-5
CASEVAIDAQYF	TGTGCCAGCGAAGTGGCGATCGATGCGCAGTATTTT	12	-	-	TRBJ2-3	TRBV6-1
CASLGLGGNEQFF	TGCGCCAGTCTGGGACTAGGGGGGAATGAGCAGTTCTTC	13	medium-sized	TRBD2	TRBJ2-1	TRBV10-2
CASSLWGLAGNFPDTQYF	TGTGCCAGCAGTTTATGGGGACTAGCGGGAAATTTTCCAGATACGCAGTATTTT	18	medium-sized	TRBD2	TRBJ2-3	TRBV27
CSAWGQTGNTIYF	TGCAGTGCCTGGGGACAAACCGGAAACACCATATATTTT	13	few	-	TRBJ1-3	TRBV20-1
CPSVYVGNPGELFF	TGTCCCAGCGTTTACGTGGGAAACCCGGGGGAGCTGTTTTTT	14	-	-	TRBJ2-2	TRBV6-5
CASSEHGKQIRNEQFF	TGTGCCAGCAGCGAACATGGGAAACAGATTAGAAATGAGCAGTTCTTC	16	-	-	TRBJ2-1	TRBV3-1
CSARGSRRDYNEQFF	TGCAGTGCTAGGGGGTCGCGGCGGGATTACAATGAGCAGTTCTTC	15	few	-	TRBJ2-1	TRBV20-1
CASSFTGQGIYEQYF	TGTGCCAGCAGCTTTACGGGACAGGGGATCTACGAGCAGTACTTC	15	-	TRBD1	TRBJ2-7	TRBV7-2